This TCR beta chain comes out of a study of cytomegalovirus exposure and HLA in healthy donors. Germline CDR1 reads SQVTM; CDR2 reads ANQGSEA. CDR3 length: 13 residues. Trimming left V 8 bases short and J 3 bases short, with 15 bases between. A note on this clone: What it recognizes is unknown.

The PCR made use of 60 Vbeta and 13 Jbeta primers. Method: immunoSEQ multiplex PCR; TCRdb's copy keeps in-frame clones and lacks some. The listing records about 160,000 clones. Notes on the study in general: In presence/absence analyses, roughly uniform sequencing depth across donors was assumed. Reportedly, cytomegalovirus status was diagnosed with high sensitivity and specificity. Owing to their indistinguishability, certain V segments, notably TRBV6-2 and TRBV6-3, were excluded.

The sequencing sample was made of PBMCs. This TCR derives from a woman aged 60-70 years in good health and CMV-seronegative. V usage is TRBV29-1 and J usage is TRBJ2-3; D perhaps matches TRBD1 (6 bases). The CDR3 is CSTVQGPTDTQYF. The DNA of the CDR3 is TGCAGCACTGTACAGGGACCTACAGATACGCAGTATTTT.